This T cell receptor (beta chain) stems from a study of graft-versus-host responses after intestinal transplantation. Study at large: For two to four years after anti-thymocyte globulin induction, all recipients took tacrolimus and steroids. Study-level points and caveats: The recipient marrow held GvH clones, and some of them showed up first in ileum or blood.

Clones were read by immunoSEQ multiplex PCR, and TCRdb kept only the in-frame ones, dropping some. The data hold around 50,000 clones, with roughly 80% observed a single time. V dropped 0 bases and J dropped 3 bases, with 3 bases sitting between them. The CDR3 is 12 residues long. With regard to this clone: Its antigen is not known. Other DNA sequences of this sample code for an identical CDR3.

The sequencing here drew on unstimulated CD4+ T cells sorted from spleen or lymph node cells, taken before transplant. The chain uses TRBV23-1 and TRBJ2-7; no clear D gene. TRBV23-1 is placed among ORFs of uncertain function. This clonotype was sampled from a human donor who was the organ donor for an intestinal transplant. CDR3: CASSQSGYEQYF. In nucleotides, the CDR3 is TGCGCCAGCAGTCAATCAGGCTACGAGCAGTACTTC.